What follows are 8 T cell receptor beta chains derived from one specimen sequenced in a study of T cell repertoires in cytomegalovirus infection. A single record per CDR3 protein comes from TCRdb applying MiXCR to the reads. The sample has more than 400,000 distinct CDR3 sequences; approximately 26% are singletons. Sample: PBMCs. Receptors were obtained from a human donor in good health (CMV status not recorded). Some clones in this sample may be carry-over from other donors' samples.

V gene TRBV28 combines with J gene TRBJ2-7, with 9 bases lining up with TRBD2. V lost 6 bases, J lost 0 bases, and 15 bases stayed unmatched. This CDR3 has 18 amino acids. Germline V gene data show CDR1 as MDHEN and CDR2 as SYDVKM. For the CDR3, the DNA is TGTGCCAGCAGCAGTCCGCTATTGCTAGCGGGGAGCTCCTACGAGCAGTACTTC. It yields the protein CASSSPLLLAGSSYEQYF.

The sample holds many counts of this clonotype. The chain employs TRBV6-1 and TRBJ2-7; D call uncertain. V lost 5 bases and J lost 6, with 23 bases in between. CDR3 length: 16 amino acids. Germline V lookup: CDR1 MNHNS, CDR2 SASEGT. CDR3 protein: CASSSNPGRIAAEQYF. CDR3 nucleotide sequence: TGTGCCAGCAGTTCAAACCCTGGACGGATTGCAGCCGAGCAGTACTTC.

The rearrangement links TRBV6-2 or TRBV6-3 to TRBJ2-2; 11 nucleotides agree with TRBD2. Germline loops: CDR1 MNHEY, CDR2 SVGEGT. Unmatched junction bases numbered 4, after V lost 6 bases and J lost 4 bases. The length of the CDR3 is 15 residues. In DNA form, the CDR3 reads TGTGCCAGCAGAAGACTAGCGGGACTCACCGGGGAGCTGTTTTTT. Protein product: CASRRLAGLTGELFF.

This clonotype was found a few times. This chain's CDR3 is CASSPPWELSNTEAFF. In DNA, the CDR3 is TGTGCCAGCAGCCCCCCTTGGGAATTATCGAACACTGAAGCTTTCTTT. The V call is TRBV7-9, the J call TRBJ1-1; D is unclear. Trimming left V 5 bases short and J 1 base short, with 17 bases between. CDR3 length: 16 amino acids. CDR1 SEHNR and CDR2 FQNEAQ come from the germline V gene (reference sequence).

For the CDR3, the DNA is TGTGCCAGCAGCTTTACAGGGGTACGCGAGCAGTACGTC. This translates into CASSFTGVREQYV. The chain uses TRBV11-3 and TRBJ2-7, with 7 bases fitting TRBD1. There are 13 residues in the CDR3. Germline lookup yields CDR1 SGHNT and CDR2 YENEEA. Unmatched junction bases numbered 5, after V lost 3 bases and J lost 6 bases.

This clonotype was observed a handful of times. The chain joins TRBV6-4 to TRBJ2-3, with 9 positions matching TRBD2. The CDR3 sequence is 16 residues long. Per germline, CDR1 MRHNA and CDR2 SNTAGT. J was trimmed by 5 bases and V by 0 bases; bases with no gene match: 6. The CDR3 sequence: CASSDSLAGRKDTQYF. The CDR3 nucleotides read TGTGCCAGCAGTGACTCGCTAGCGGGAAGAAAAGATACGCAGTATTTT.

The chain recombines TRBV30 with TRBJ2-5; D is perhaps TRBD1 (5 bases). There are 14 residues in the CDR3. V lost 0 bases to trimming and J lost 3 bases, with 11 bases between them. Germline assignment: CDR1 GTSNPN and CDR2 SVGIG (reference sequence). CDR3 nucleotides: TGTGCCTGGAGTGTACTCACAGGAAAAGAGACCCAGTACTTC. This translates into CAWSVLTGKETQYF.

The chain uses TRBV10-3 and TRBJ1-6, with D unresolved. The CDR3 loop spans 15 amino acids. The germline gives CDR1 ENHRY, CDR2 SYGVKD. Trimming stripped 2 bases from V and 9 bases from J, with 14 bases between. The CDR3 sequence is CAISESQQESSPLHF. CDR3 DNA: TGTGCCATCAGTGAGAGTCAGCAGGAATCTTCACCCCTCCACTTT.